The clone carrying this TCR beta chain is termed medium-sized. The antigen is undetermined. The assay that was used to sequence DNA from cultured CD4+ T cells was the Oncomine TCR Beta short-read assay. TCRdb redid the calling of the PCR reads with MiXCR, one entry per CDR3 protein. The sample carries around 20,000 distinct CDR3 sequences, roughly 46% recorded once. Treatment in this sample: approximately 9-day PBMC culture with coronavirus spike peptide pools or control peptides (ViraFEST assay). The sample belongs to a study of vaccination and CD4 T cells after COVID-19. The CDR3 totals 15 residues. The ends were cut back, 3 bases at V and 0 bases at J, with 12 bases in the middle. Germline assignment: CDR1 DFQATT and CDR2 SNEGSKA (reference sequence).

The V call is TRBV20-1, the J call TRBJ1-3, with unresolved D. The sequences come from CD4+ T cells from blood, cultured in vitro, collected before SARS-CoV-2 vaccination. The sequence derives from a human donor who had recovered from COVID-19. Here the CDR3 DNA reads TGCAGTGCTAGTGGCAGCGCCGACTCTGGAAACACCATATATTTT. It yields the protein CSASGSADSGNTIYF.